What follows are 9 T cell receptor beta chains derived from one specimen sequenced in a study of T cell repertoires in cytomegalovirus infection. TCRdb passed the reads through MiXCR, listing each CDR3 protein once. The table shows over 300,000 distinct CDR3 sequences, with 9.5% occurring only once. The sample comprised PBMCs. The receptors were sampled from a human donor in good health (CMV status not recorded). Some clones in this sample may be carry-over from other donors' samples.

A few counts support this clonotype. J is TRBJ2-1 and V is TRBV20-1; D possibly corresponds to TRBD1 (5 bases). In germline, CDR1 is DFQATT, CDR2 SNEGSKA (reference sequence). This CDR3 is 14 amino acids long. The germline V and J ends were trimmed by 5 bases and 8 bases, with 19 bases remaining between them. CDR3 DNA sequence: TGCAGTGCTCAAGGTCCTTCTTGGGGCTATGAGCAGTTCTTC. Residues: CSAQGPSWGYEQFF.

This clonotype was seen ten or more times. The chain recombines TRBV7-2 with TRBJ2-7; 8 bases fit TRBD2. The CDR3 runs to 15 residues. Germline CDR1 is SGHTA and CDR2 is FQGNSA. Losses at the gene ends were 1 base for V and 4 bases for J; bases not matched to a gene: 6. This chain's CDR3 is CASSLGSGSVYEQYF. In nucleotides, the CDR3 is TGTGCCAGCAGCTTAGGAAGCGGGAGTGTTTACGAGCAGTACTTC.

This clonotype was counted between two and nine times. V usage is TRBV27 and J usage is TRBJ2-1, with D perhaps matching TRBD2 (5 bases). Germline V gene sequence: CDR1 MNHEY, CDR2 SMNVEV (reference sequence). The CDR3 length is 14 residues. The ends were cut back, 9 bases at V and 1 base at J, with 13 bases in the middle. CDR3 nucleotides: TGTGCCAGTCAGACAAGGACTTCCTACAATGAGCAGTTCTTC. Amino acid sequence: CASQTRTSYNEQFF.

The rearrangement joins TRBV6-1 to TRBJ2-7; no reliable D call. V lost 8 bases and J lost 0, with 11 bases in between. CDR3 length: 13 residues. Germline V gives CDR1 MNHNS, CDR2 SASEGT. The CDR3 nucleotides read TGTGCCAGCCTAGAGACTCACTCCTACGAGCAGTACTTC. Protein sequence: CASLETHSYEQYF.

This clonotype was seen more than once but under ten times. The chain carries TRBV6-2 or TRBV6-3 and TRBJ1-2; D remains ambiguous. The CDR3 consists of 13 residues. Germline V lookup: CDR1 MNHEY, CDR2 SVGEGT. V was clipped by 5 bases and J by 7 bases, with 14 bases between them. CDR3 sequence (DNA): TGTGCCAGCAGTCCCGCAGGACCTCCTGGCTACACCTTC. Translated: CASSPAGPPGYTF.

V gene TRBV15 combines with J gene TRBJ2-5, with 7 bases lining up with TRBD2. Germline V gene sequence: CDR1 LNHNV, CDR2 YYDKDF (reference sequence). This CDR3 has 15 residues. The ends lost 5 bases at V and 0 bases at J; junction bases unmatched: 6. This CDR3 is CATSRVGGYQETQYF. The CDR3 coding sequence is TGTGCCACCAGCCGGGTCGGGGGGTACCAAGAGACCCAGTACTTC.

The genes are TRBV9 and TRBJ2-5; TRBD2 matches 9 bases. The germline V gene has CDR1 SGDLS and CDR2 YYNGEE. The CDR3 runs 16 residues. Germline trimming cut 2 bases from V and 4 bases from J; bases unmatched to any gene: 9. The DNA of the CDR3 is TGTGCCAGCAGCGTCCTAGCGGGGAGCCCAGGAGAGACCCAGTACTTC. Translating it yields CASSVLAGSPGETQYF.

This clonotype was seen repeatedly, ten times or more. The CDR3 loop is CASSLAGGPGEQFF. The CDR3 DNA is TGTGCCAGCAGTCTAGCGGGAGGGCCAGGTGAGCAGTTCTTC. This chain uses TRBV5-4 with TRBJ2-1; TRBD2 agrees at 12 bases. The ends lost 5 bases at V and 9 bases at J; junction bases unmatched: 6. Germline V CDR1 and CDR2: SGHNT, YYREEE (reference sequence). The CDR3 covers 14 residues.

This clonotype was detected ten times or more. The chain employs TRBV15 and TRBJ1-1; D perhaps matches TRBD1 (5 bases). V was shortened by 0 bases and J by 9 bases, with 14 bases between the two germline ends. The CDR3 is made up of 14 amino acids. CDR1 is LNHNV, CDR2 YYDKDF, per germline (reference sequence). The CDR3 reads CATSRDLGATQAFF. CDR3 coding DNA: TGTGCCACCAGCAGAGATCTTGGGGCTACACAAGCTTTCTTT.